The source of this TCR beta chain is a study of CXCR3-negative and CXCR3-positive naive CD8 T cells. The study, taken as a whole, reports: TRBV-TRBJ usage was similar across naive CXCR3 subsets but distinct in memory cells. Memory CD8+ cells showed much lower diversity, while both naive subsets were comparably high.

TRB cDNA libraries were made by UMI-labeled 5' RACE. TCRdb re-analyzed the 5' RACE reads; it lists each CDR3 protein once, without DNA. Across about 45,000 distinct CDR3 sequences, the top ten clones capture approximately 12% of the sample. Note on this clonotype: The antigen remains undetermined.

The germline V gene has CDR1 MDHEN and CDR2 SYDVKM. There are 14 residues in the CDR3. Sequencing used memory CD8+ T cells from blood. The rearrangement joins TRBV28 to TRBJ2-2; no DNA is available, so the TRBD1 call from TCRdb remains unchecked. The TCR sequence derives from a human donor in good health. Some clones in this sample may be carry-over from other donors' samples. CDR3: CASSSRDRGGELFF.